The 9 T cell receptor beta chains below all came from one sample that was sequenced in a study of shared clonotypes between healthy human individuals (dated by TCRdb to about 2020). The protocol used for the library was the immunoSEQ multiplex PCR assay. TCRdb's version of the immuneACCESS table is confined to in-frame rearrangements and falls short of the full clone set. An unresolved V gene accounts for under half of the shortfall where checked; the remainder is of unknown origin. The sample table contains around 320,000 clones; only one count was recorded for roughly 84% of them. The ten largest clonotypes hold roughly 15% of the sample. Sequencing was performed on memory CD8+ T cells sorted from blood. The meaning of the sample's cell subset or site label: CD45RO+ cells pooled with CCR7-negative TemRA cells. All receptors come from a young man in good health.

The rearrangement joins TRBV28 to TRBJ2-3, with 16 bases lining up with TRBD2. CDR3 length: 17 amino acids. Germline values: CDR1 MDHEN, CDR2 SYDVKM. J gave up 5 bases and V 5 bases, and 7 bases lay outside the gene matches. CDR3 in amino acids: CASSPWGLAGGQDTQYF. Here the CDR3 DNA reads TGTGCCAGCAGTCCCTGGGGACTAGCGGGAGGGCAAGATACGCAGTATTTT.

This sequence joins TRBV4-1 and TRBJ2-5; weak D call: TRBD1 (6 bases). The germline V gene encodes CDR1 MGHRA and CDR2 YSYEKL. V lost 1 base to trimming and J lost 5 bases, with 14 bases between them. CDR3 length: 15 residues. In nucleotides, the CDR3 is TGCGCCAGCAGCCAAGGAGGGGGATATGAGGAGACCCAGTACTTC. Protein sequence: CASSQGGGYEETQYF.

The V call is TRBV6-6, the J call TRBJ2-1; no clear D gene. CDR1 MNHNY and CDR2 SVGAGI come from the germline V gene (reference sequence). The CDR3 is 13 amino acids. Trimming took 2 bases from V and 5 from J, leaving 7 bases between them. CDR3 in amino acids: CASSYHENNEQFF. CDR3 coding DNA: TGTGCCAGCAGTTACCACGAAAACAATGAGCAGTTCTTC.

This chain connects TRBV30 to TRBJ2-7, with 7 bases lining up with TRBD2. This CDR3 is 14 amino acids long. V lost 4 bases, J lost 1 base, and 7 bases stayed unmatched. Per the germline V gene, CDR1 is GTSNPN and CDR2 is SVGIG (reference sequence). CDR3 loop: CAWNIAGRSYEQYF. The CDR3 DNA is TGTGCCTGGAACATAGCGGGTCGGTCCTACGAGCAGTACTTC. Full variable domain (remainder filled in from reference TRBV30 and TRBJ2-7): SQTIHQWPATLVQPVGSPLSLECTVEGTSNPNLYWYRQAAGRGLQLLFYSVGIGQISSEVPQNLSASRPQDRQFILSSKKLLLSDSGFYLCAWNIAGRSYEQYFGPGTRLTVT.

CDR3 residues: CASSSGLPGELFF. Here the CDR3 DNA reads TGTGCCAGCAGTTCTGGACTACCCGGGGAGCTGTTTTTT. The chain uses TRBV28 and TRBJ2-2; weak D call: TRBD2 (6 bases). The CDR3 is made up of 13 amino acids. Trimming pared 4 bases from V and 6 bases from J, leaving 9 bases between. The germline V gene encodes CDR1 MDHEN and CDR2 SYDVKM.

This clone was observed once. The rearrangement joins TRBV27 to TRBJ2-3; 8 bases align to TRBD2. J lost 3 bases, V lost 2 bases, and 7 bases had no gene match. The CDR3 has 16 amino acids. In germline, CDR1 is MNHEY, CDR2 SMNVEV (reference sequence). In DNA, the CDR3 is TGTGCCAGCAGTTTAAACCCGGGGGGGTGGACAGATACGCAGTATTTT. Protein product: CASSLNPGGWTDTQYF.

As regards this clone: Within the sample, other DNA sequences also encode this same CDR3. The chain combines TRBV6-5 with TRBJ2-1; TRBD2 matches at 12 bases. The CDR3 consists of 15 residues. Trimming cost V 2 bases and J 4 bases; bases outside gene matches: 0. Looked up from germline, CDR1 is MNHEY and CDR2 is SVGAGI. The CDR3 is CASSYLAGGYNEQFF. The CDR3 DNA follows: TGTGCCAGCAGTTACCTAGCGGGGGGGTACAATGAGCAGTTCTTC.

This chain uses TRBV9 with TRBJ1-2; D call uncertain. Trimming stripped 0 bases from V and 2 bases from J, with 8 bases between. The CDR3 runs 14 residues. Germline-derived CDR1 and CDR2 are SGDLS and YYNGEE. This CDR3 reads CASSVDGVNYGYTF. Here the CDR3 DNA reads TGTGCCAGCAGCGTAGATGGGGTGAACTATGGCTACACCTTC.

The V call is TRBV27, the J call TRBJ1-1; D unresolved. The CDR3 length is 13 residues. Trimming cost V 3 bases and J 4 bases, with 9 bases left between them. Germline assignment: CDR1 MNHEY and CDR2 SMNVEV (reference sequence). CDR3 coding DNA: TGTGCCAGCAGTTTTTCGTGGGGCACTGAAGCTTTCTTT. Translation gives CASSFSWGTEAFF.